This T cell receptor (beta chain) was retrieved from a study of CD8+ T cells in alopecia areata (dated by TCRdb to 2017 to 2018). In the study overall: Treated patients were enrolled in an open-label pilot trial of oral tofacitinib, 5 to 10 mg twice daily, for moderate-to-severe alopecia areata. Biopsies were taken from tofacitinib-treated patients at baseline and at 4 and 24 weeks of treatment, and a later scalp biopsy was taken in several of the tofacitinib-treated patients. TCRbeta CDR3 regions were amplified by immunoSEQ multiplex PCR using 35 Vbeta forward and 13 Jbeta reverse primers. The study used high-throughput TCRbeta sequencing to examine T cell clonal expansion in alopecia areata, in both the C3H/HeJ mouse model and human patients. On the human side, TCRbeta sequencing was run on scalp tissue and on sorted CD4+ and CD8+ peripheral blood T cells from healthy controls and from alopecia areata patients with either patchy or totalis/universalis disease. RNA was extracted with the PAXgene miRNA kit for fixed scalp, the miRNeasy kit for PBMCs, and the RNeasy kit for mouse skin. Patients received tofacitinib for 6 to 18 months and were then followed off drug for 6 months to check for delayed response and recurrence. Clonality in the scalp was compared among normal scalp (n=4), patchy alopecia areata scalp (n=8), and alopecia totalis/universalis scalp (n=8). Disease severity in treated patients was measured with the SALT score, which quantifies the percentage of affected scalp surface area. Results the study describes overall, beyond this receptor: Scalp clonality and the number of expanded CD8+ clones among the top 100 scalp clones were significantly decreased by tofacitinib. Unlike mouse skin, which is dominated by gammadelta T cells, normal human skin has resident alphabeta T cells that are also sequenced, and this complicates analysis of the scalp TCR repertoire. Compared with normal scalp, lesional scalp had higher clonality and more expanded CD8+ clones, particularly in alopecia totalis/universalis, a pattern that suggests antigenic drive. Compared with mice, TCR sequences shared between patients were less clear, possibly partly because of HLA diversity across the patient population. Because the treated cohort was small and included a single nonresponder, larger studies are needed to assess links between baseline CD8+ expansion and response. Many expanded lesional clones persisted in scalp and blood during tofacitinib treatment, which may partly explain relapse after stopping treatment.

Libraries were constructed by the immunoSEQ multiplex PCR assay. RNA was extracted from all samples and reverse transcribed into cDNA as template for TCR sequencing. First-strand cDNA was synthesized with SuperScript III using a 2:1 mix of oligo-dT and random hexamers. Amplification bias was assessed with a synthetic immune receptor repertoire, and residual bias was removed computationally. The authors' analysis ran thus. Raw reads were preprocessed to remove errors, and CDR3 was defined according to IMGT conventions as the region from the conserved cysteine to phenylalanine. Clonality was computed by normalizing Shannon entropy by log2 of the number of productive unique TCRs and subtracting the result from 1. Whether each scalp clone was CD4 or CD8 was inferred by checking scalp TCRbeta sequences against the CD4 and CD8 repertoires from sorted blood. TCRdb retrieved this table from immuneACCESS and kept in-frame rearrangements only. Not all clones are present; in checked studies, unresolved V genes account for under half, and no reason is known for the remainder. From that table come the V and J calls and clone size; the DNA was used to work out D and trimming. The sample has fewer than 110,000 clones on record, around 86% of them singletons. The ten largest clones add up to around 10% of the sample.

The treatment or condition label on this specimen signifies: oral pan-JAK inhibitor, 5-10 mg twice daily. Lesional scalp punch biopsies and peripheral blood were collected from alopecia areata patients. PBMCs were separated by density centrifugation and stained for CD3, CD4 and CD8, after which CD4+ and CD8+ T cells were sorted on a FACSAria. A note on this clone: Which antigen it targets is not known. No quality values exist for individual bases; no much larger clone is one base distant.

Between the V and J ends, shortened by 5 bases and 0 bases respectively, the junction contains 8 bases. CDR1 and CDR2 are drawn from the germline V gene (reference sequence): LNHDA, SQIVND. Inclusive of the bounding cysteine and phenylalanine, the CDR3 is 13 residues long. The DNA shown is the 39-base CDR3, in frame from base 1. This sequence originates from a human donor with alopecia areata. The sequencing used CD8+ T cells sorted from blood, collected around week 30, from a patient treated with tofacitinib. This chain is built from TRBV19 and TRBJ2-7; too little of a D gene remains to name it. The CDR3: CASSLTYSYEQYF. The sequenced DNA: TGTGCCAGTAGTCTCACTTACTCCTACGAGCAGTACTTC.